The sequence of this T cell receptor (beta chain) was determined in a study of T cell responses to AZD1222 COVID-19 vaccine. The CDR3 length is 16 residues. V lost 4 bases to trimming and J lost 2 bases, with 18 bases between them. CDR1 and CDR2 from the germline V gene are SGDLS and YYNGEE. The repertoire was sequenced with immunoSEQ multiplex PCR; TCRdb's copy has only in-frame clones and lacks some. The sample contains 45,000 or so clones, about 87% of which appear only once. The source material was peripheral blood, sampled 28 days after the second AZD1222 dose. This chain links TRBV9 with TRBJ1-2, with a tentative D call TRBD1 (5 bases). The source is an adult who received the AZD1222 COVID-19 vaccine. Here the CDR3 DNA reads TGTGCCAGCAGCTCTCCCCGCCAGGGCCAAAACTATGGCTACACCTTC. It is translated as CASSSPRQGQNYGYTF.